This T cell receptor beta chain was captured by sequencing in a study of cytomegalovirus exposure and HLA in healthy donors (dated by TCRdb to 2016 to 2017). General notes on the study: According to an earlier analysis of 587 of the donors, 150 million to 200 million T cells yielded 100 million or so unique TCR beta sequences and 250 to 350 Gb of sequence data. Rather than drawing on any new phenotypic data, the later analysis identified candidate immune exposures from TCR beta sequences and the way those sequences occurred across donors. Both class I and class II loci were covered by HLA typing, at four-digit resolution. Alongside the repertoire data, information on donor age, sex, ethnicity and CMV serostatus was compiled. Of the roughly 400 genotyped donors, over 70% fell in the genetic ancestry cluster associated with self-reported Caucasian donors. Along with the roughly 670-subject first cohort, a separate validation cohort of over a hundred different subjects was used. A later analysis re-examined previously published TCR beta repertoires from just over 650 donors and added high-resolution HLA genotyping to investigate patterns of TCR occurrence. About five DR-DQ haplotypes were treated as single units for association and clustering because of strong linkage in the cohort. The study combined high-throughput TCR immunosequencing, statistical association of individual TCRs with disease status, and machine learning to predict cytomegalovirus infection status. An early release covering more than 500 HLA-typed donors comprised about 290 gigabases of sequencing data and tens of millions of unique TCR sequences. The T cell repertoires of 700 or so subjects were profiled by immunosequencing and related to cytomegalovirus serostatus. Across approximately 420 genotyped donors of the cohort, an average of about 240,000 unique TCR beta nucleotide sequences per donor were sequenced, and roughly a sixth of those sequences were non-productive. The aim of the study was to test whether cataloging public T cell receptors could identify signatures of past pathogen exposure. A later genetic analysis took genome-wide SNP genotypes for about 65% of the 666 donors and used that subset as a discovery cohort. All discovery cohort repertoires had been generated on a single sequencing platform. To decide whether each TCR beta V gene segment behaved as functional or pseudogenic, an earlier analysis of some 570 of the donors relied on high-throughput TCR beta sequencing. Typing coverage varied by locus: about 620-630 donors for A, B, C, DRB1 and DQB1; some 520 for DQA1; around 570 for DPA1; under 490 for DPB1. The paper's findings and limits, for the study overall: In a later analysis, HLA-associated TCR beta chains were found to be more clonally expanded and to have lower generation probabilities than equally common non-associated chains. Linkage disequilibrium might explain the correlated functional status among segregating V segments, but an unknown experimental factor could not be ruled out. A later genetic analysis associated a missense DCLRE1C variant with V-gene and J-gene trimming of TCR beta chains, and an independent cohort replicated the association. In an earlier analysis of roughly 500 of the donors, most TCR beta V segments appeared in productive rearrangements about 87% or about 30% of the time, broadly matching IMGT annotations. Because some donors lacked HLA typing at each locus, the association tests relied only on the typed subset. When HLA alleles, especially DR and DQ, strongly co-occurred, attributing TCR associations to individual alleles was difficult. According to a later analysis, parvovirus B19, influenza, CMV and Epstein-Barr virus appeared linked to several top co-occurrence clusters. Most TCR sequences were seen in very few donors, while some public TCRs were found in many individuals. Immune exposure information for the cohort was limited to CMV serostatus. The authors suggested that the approach could potentially be extended to other disease states and immunological phenotypes. A total of 164 TCR beta chains were listed by the study as associated with cytomegalovirus. A group of highly shared sequence variants was considered likely to be a technical artifact of the sequencing pipeline. At a false discovery rate of 0.05, a later analysis linked about 16,000 TCR beta sequences to specific HLA alleles. In a later genetic analysis, fewer N-insertions in productive TCRs were reported among donors in an Asian-associated ancestry cluster than the roughly 700-donor mean. According to a later analysis, most CMV-associated TCR beta chains appeared to be HLA-restricted, and the HLA associations seemed to be driven largely by CMV exposure. Three of the identified cytomegalovirus-associated TCR beta chains were confirmed in vitro to be specific for cytomegalovirus antigens. A further reported finding was that TCR beta sequences accurately predicted the HLA-A and HLA-B alleles for most subjects in the first cohort. The cohort was sequenced for TCR beta chains only, and without alpha or paired-chain data the features that could be detected were limited. Because counts were too low, about 18 rarely observed V segments, including chromosome 9 orphons, were excluded from the earlier analysis of under 650 of the donors. Some IMGT-functional V segments, including TRBV6-2 and TRBV6-3, could not be told apart with the 87-base-pair reads, so those segments were excluded. According to a later analysis, TCR association rates differed among HLA loci, with DRB1 alleles showing the most associated TCRs and HLA-C alleles showing the fewest. The presence/absence analyses assumed that sequencing depth was roughly uniform across donors, and that assumption may not be true. Cytomegalovirus status was reported to be diagnosed by the classifier with high specificity and sensitivity in both the original and validation cohorts.

Comments on this clone: Its antigen specificity is not known. Nothing much larger sits one base from this clone, and base qualities are not available. This sample also contains other DNA sequences that code for the same CDR3.

In total, around 600 healthy bone marrow donors made up the cohort. At the time of sampling, every cohort member was nominally healthy, though immune exposures that went unrecorded were likely present. The donor was CMV seropositive and was included in the group of 300 or so seropositive cohort members. Each donor provided a peripheral blood sample, and peripheral blood mononuclear cells were used for TCR beta sequencing. Genomic DNA was extracted from the blood cell samples with the Qiagen DNeasy Blood Extraction Kit. Receptors were amplified or captured by the immunoSEQ multiplex PCR assay. The multiplex PCR relied on a mix of 60 forward primers for TCR Vbeta segments and 13 reverse primers for TCR Jbeta segments. The CDR3 region of rearranged TCR beta genes was amplified from genomic DNA by a multiplex PCR assay. The Illumina HiSeq System was used to sequence the amplified TCR beta libraries as 87-base-pair reads. As for how the authors treated the data: In a later analysis, roughly 80 million unique TCR beta chains were counted across the 650 to 700 repertoires, and roughly 11 million of these chains were shared by at least two donors. A nearest-neighbor algorithm error-corrected the raw reads and collapsed the reads into unique sequences, merging closely related sequences to remove PCR and sequencing errors. CDR3 sequences were aligned to IMGT reference sequences to assign V, D and J gene segments. For a sequence to be retained, a match of at least six nucleotides to both a V gene segment and a J gene segment was required. Rearrangements were classified as productive when the CDR3 lacked stop codons and remained in frame with V and J, and all other rearrangements were classified as non-productive. CDR3 was defined according to IMGT convention as the region running from the second conserved V-encoded cysteine to the conserved J-encoded phenylalanine. The earlier analysis of 500 to 750 of the donors excluded any sequence lacking an unambiguous match to a single V gene segment. In an earlier analysis of several hundred of the donors, V segments were called functional above 56.7% productive rearrangements and were called segregating when the between-donor standard deviation exceeded 5%. A statistical classification framework was built to diagnose cytomegalovirus status from the catalog of TCR beta chain sequences. In a later analysis, TCR nucleotide sequences were compared against IMGT/GENE-DB human TR gene sequences so that V and J genes could be assigned. Using the TCRdist pipeline, a later analysis assigned CDR3 sequences along with most-parsimonious VDJ recombination scenarios. In a later analysis, each TCR beta chain was defined by its CDR3 amino acid sequence together with its V-gene family, and reads without a unique V-gene family were excluded. A later analysis removed several hundred highly shared, low-generation-probability nucleotide sequences to deal with suspected cross-contamination and a sequencing artifact. For each public chain, a later analysis derived a clonal expansion index from normalized ranks of inferred template counts within each repertoire. In a later analysis, generation probabilities were computed using a VDJ recombination model fitted to out-of-frame rearrangements, and the results were checked against IGoR. In a later analysis, hypergeometric tests were used to score TCR-TCR, TCR-HLA and TCR-CMV co-occurrence, with a repertoire-size bias correction applied to TCR pairs. To estimate false discovery rates, a later analysis permuted the HLA or CMV assignments 20 times. A later analysis grouped co-occurring TCRs with DBSCAN, adding TCRdist sequence similarity when clustering within HLA-allele-positive subsets. Repertoires with fewer than 30,000 or more than 120,000 public chains, plus five repertoires with anomalous nucleotide sharing, were excluded from co-occurrence clustering. TCRdb took over this immuneACCESS table, retaining in-frame rearrangements with V and J assigned. Such tables are incomplete; in checked studies, under half of the missing clones stem from an unresolved V gene, and the remainder is unexplained. The V and J calls and the clone size are those of that table, but D and trimming were determined from the DNA. Across this sample there are about 150,000 clones, with over 70% seen only once. The ten largest make up about 5% of the sample.

Compared with germline, V lacks 4 bases and J lacks 4 bases; bases without a gene match: 7. Looking up the germline V gene (reference sequence) yields CDR1 LNHNV and CDR2 YYDKDF. The CDR3 holds 15 amino acids from the cysteine to the phenylalanine. This entry keeps only the CDR3 DNA: 45 bases, framed from base 1. This sequence uses TRBV15 and TRBJ2-7; TRBD1 lines up with 10 middle nucleotides. The sequencing sample was made of PBMCs. The TCR sequence derives from a young man in good health and CMV-seropositive. For the CDR3, the sequence is CATSIGTGDGYEQYF. The nucleotides read TGTGCCACCAGCATCGGGACAGGGGACGGTTACGAGCAGTACTTC.